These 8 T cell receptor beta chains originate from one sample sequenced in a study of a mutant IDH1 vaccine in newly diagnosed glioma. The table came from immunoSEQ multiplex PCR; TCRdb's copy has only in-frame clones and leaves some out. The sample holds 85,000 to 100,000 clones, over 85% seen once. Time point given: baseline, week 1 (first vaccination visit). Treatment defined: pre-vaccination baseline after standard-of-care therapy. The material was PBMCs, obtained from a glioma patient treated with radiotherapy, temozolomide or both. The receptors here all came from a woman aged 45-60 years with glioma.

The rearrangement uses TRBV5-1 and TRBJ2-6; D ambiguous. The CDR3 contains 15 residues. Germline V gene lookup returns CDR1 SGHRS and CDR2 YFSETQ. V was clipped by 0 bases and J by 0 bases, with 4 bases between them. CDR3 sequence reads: CASSLGDSGANVLTF. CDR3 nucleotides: TGCGCCAGCAGCTTGGGGGACTCTGGGGCCAACGTCCTGACTTTC.

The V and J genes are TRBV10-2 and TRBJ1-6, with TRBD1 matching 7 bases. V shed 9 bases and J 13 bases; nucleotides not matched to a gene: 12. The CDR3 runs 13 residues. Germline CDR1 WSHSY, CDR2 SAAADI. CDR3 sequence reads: CASYRGPANPLHF. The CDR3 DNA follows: TGCGCCAGTTACAGGGGACCGGCCAATCCCCTCCACTTT.

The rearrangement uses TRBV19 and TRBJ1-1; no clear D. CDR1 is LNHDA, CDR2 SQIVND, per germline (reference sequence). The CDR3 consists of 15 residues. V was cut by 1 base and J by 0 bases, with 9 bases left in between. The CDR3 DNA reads TGTGCCAGTAGTATAGGAAGTAGCTTGAACACTGAAGCTTTCTTT. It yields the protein CASSIGSSLNTEAFF.

The CDR3 DNA sequence: TGTGCCAGCAGCCCCACAGCGGGAGGGCAAGAGACCCAGTACTTC. Translated: CASSPTAGGQETQYF. The chain links TRBV9 to TRBJ2-5; 10 bases line up with TRBD2. The V gene's germline CDR1 is SGDLS and CDR2 YYNGEE. V was clipped by 4 bases and J by 2 bases; unmatched bases: 5. The CDR3 totals 15 residues.

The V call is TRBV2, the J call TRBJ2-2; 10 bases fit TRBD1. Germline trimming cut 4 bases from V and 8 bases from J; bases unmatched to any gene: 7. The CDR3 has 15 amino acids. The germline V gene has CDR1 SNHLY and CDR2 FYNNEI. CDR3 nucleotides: TGTGCCAGCAGTGTGGGGACAGGGGCGCGGGGGGAGCTGTTTTTT. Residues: CASSVGTGARGELFF.

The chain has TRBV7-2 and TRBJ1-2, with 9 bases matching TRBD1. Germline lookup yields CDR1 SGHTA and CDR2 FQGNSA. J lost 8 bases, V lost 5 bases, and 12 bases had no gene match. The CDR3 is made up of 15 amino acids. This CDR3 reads CASSADRGRFRGYTF. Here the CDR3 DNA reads TGTGCCAGCAGCGCGGACAGGGGCCGGTTTCGGGGCTACACCTTC.

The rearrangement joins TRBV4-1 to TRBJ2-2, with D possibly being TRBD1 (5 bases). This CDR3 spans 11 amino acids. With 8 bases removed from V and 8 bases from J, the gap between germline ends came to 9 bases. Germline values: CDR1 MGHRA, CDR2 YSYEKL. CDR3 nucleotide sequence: TGCGCCAGCTCAGGGTATGGGGAGCTGTTTTTT. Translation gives CASSGYGELFF.

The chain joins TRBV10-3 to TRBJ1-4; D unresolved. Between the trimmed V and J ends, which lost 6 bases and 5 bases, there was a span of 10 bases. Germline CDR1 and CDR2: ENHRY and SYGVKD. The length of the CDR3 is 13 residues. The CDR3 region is CAIRDGPNEKLFF. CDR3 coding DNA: TGTGCCATCAGGGACGGACCAAATGAAAAACTGTTTTTT.